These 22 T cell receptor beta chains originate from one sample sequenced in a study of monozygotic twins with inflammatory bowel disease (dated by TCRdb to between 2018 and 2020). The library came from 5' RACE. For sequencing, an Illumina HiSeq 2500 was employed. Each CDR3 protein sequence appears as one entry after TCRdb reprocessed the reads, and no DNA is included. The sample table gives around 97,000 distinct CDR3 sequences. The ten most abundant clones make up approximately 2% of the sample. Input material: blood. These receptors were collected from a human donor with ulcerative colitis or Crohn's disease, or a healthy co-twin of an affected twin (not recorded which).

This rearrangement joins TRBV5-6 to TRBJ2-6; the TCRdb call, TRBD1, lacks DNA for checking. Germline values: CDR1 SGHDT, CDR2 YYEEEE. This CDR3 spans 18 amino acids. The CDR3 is CASSLGGAGVVGANVLTF.

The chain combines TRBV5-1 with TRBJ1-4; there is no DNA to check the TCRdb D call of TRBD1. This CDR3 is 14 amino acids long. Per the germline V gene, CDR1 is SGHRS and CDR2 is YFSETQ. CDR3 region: CASSQQAFNEKLFF.

CDR3 sequence reads: CASSFGGSGNQPQHF. The chain couples TRBV5-4 to TRBJ1-5; the TCRdb D gene call, TRBD1, has no DNA to confirm it. The CDR3 has 15 amino acids. The V gene's germline CDR1 is SGHNT and CDR2 YYREEE (reference sequence).

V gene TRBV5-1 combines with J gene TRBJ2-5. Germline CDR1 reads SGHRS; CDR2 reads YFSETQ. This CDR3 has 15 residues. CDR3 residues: CASSLISEIKETQYF.

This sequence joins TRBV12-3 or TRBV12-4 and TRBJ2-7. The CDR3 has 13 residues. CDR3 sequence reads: CASRTGSSYEQYF.

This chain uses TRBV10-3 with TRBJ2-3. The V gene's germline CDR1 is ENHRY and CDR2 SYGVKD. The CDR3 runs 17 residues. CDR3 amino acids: CAISEAGLLISTDTQYF.

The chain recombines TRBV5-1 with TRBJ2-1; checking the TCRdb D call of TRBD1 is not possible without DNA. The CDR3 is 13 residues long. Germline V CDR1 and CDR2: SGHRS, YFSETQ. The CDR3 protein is CASRFVGANEQFF. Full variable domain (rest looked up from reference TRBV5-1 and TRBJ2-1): KAGVTQTPRYLIKTRGQQVTLSCSPISGHRSVSWYQQTPGQGLQFLFEYFSETQRNKGNFPGRFSGRQFSNSRSEMNVSTLELGDSALYLCASRFVGANEQFFGPGTRLTVL.

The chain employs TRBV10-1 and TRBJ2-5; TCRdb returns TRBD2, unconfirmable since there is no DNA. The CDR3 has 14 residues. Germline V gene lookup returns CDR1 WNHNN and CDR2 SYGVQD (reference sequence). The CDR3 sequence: CASSETDSPETQYF.

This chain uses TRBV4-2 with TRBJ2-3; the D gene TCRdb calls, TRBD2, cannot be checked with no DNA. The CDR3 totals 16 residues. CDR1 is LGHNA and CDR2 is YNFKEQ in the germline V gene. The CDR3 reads CASSRLSGRSLDTQYF.

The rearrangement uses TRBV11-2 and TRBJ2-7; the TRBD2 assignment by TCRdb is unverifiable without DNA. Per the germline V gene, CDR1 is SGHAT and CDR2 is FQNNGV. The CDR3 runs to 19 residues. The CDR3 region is CASSLVSSGGPRSSYEQYF. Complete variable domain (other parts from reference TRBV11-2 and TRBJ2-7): EAGVAQSPRYKIIEKRQSVAFWCNPISGHATLYWYQQILGQGPKLLIQFQNNGVVDDSQLPKDRFSAERLKGVDSTLKIQPAKLEDSAVYLCASSLVSSGGPRSSYEQYFGPGTRLTVT.

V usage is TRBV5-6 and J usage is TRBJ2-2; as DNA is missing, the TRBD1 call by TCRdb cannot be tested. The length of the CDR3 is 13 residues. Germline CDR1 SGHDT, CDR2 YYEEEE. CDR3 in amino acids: CASRTTRGGELFF.

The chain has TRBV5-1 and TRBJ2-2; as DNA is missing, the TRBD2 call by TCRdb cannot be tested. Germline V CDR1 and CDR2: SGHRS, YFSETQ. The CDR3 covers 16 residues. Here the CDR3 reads CASSSLAGANTGELFF.

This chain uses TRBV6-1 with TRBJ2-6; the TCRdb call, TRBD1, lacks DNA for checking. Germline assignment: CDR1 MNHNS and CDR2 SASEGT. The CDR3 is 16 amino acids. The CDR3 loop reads CASRGQGAGGANVLTF.

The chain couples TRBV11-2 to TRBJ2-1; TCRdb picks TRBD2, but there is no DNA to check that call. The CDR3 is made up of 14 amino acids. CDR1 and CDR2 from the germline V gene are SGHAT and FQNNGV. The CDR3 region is CASSLETSADEQFF.

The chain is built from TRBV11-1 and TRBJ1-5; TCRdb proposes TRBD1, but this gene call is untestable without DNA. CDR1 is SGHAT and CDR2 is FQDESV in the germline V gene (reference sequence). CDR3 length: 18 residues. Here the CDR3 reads CASSSQSEDRSFSQPQHF.

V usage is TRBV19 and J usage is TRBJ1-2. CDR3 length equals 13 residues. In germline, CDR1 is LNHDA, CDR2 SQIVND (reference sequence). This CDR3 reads CASSLDVGYGYTF.

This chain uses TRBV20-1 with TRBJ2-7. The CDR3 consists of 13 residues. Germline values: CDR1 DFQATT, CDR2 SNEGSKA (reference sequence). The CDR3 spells CSAPQHTNYEQYF.

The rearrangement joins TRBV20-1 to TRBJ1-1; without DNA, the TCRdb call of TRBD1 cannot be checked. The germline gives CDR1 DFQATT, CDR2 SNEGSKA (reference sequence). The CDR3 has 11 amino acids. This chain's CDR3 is CGARVRGRAFF.

CDR3 loop: CASSPSTGHTNEQFF. This chain connects TRBV18 to TRBJ2-1; the D call of TRBD1 rests on TCRdb alone, since no DNA is present to check it. CDR1 KGHSH and CDR2 LQKENI come from the germline V gene. The CDR3 runs 15 residues.

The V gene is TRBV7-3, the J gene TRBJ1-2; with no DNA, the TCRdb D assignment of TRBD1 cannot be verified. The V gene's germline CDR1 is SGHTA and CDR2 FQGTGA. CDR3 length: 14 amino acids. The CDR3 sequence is CASSPAGGNYGYTF.

The CDR3 sequence is CASSYEFTRTGLNTGELFF. The chain recombines TRBV6-5 with TRBJ2-2; the TCRdb D gene call, TRBD1, has no DNA to confirm it. Germline CDR1 reads MNHEY; CDR2 reads SVGAGI. CDR3 size: 19 residues.

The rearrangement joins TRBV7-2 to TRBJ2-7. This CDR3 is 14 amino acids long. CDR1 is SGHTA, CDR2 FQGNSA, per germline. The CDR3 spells CASSSSGRSYEQYF.